These 17 T cell receptor beta chains were sequenced from one sample in a study of cytotoxic CD8 clonotypes in ibrutinib-treated CLL. Profiled with immunoSEQ multiplex PCR; TCRdb holds only in-frame clones, not every one. The profile shows approximately 100,000 clones, 70% to 85% of them singletons. Sequencing used PBMCs, obtained after 12 months of ibrutinib treatment. Receptors originate from a human donor with chronic lymphocytic leukemia.

This clone was seen more than once but under ten times. The chain has TRBV27 and TRBJ1-6, with a possible D match to TRBD1 (6 bases). V shed 8 bases and J shed 7 bases, with 15 bases lying between them. The germline CDR1 and CDR2 sequences are MNHEY and SMNVEV (reference sequence). CDR3 size: 14 residues. The CDR3 nucleotides read TGTGCCAGCGGTCCACAGGGAGGGAATTCACCCCTCCACTTT. Protein: CASGPQGGNSPLHF.

The chain is built from TRBV19 and TRBJ2-1, with 13 bases that match TRBD2. V lost 9 bases and J lost 4; bases outside the gene matches: 6. CDR1 is LNHDA, CDR2 SQIVND, per germline (reference sequence). This CDR3 spans 15 amino acids. The CDR3 region has the DNA TGTGCCAGCGGGACTAGCGGGGTACCATACAATGAGCAGTTCTTC. This encodes CASGTSGVPYNEQFF.

This CDR3 is CAWSAGQGAYNEQFF. DNA of the CDR3: TGTGCCTGGAGCGCCGGACAGGGGGCTTACAATGAGCAGTTCTTC. The chain joins TRBV30 to TRBJ2-1; 11 positions agree with TRBD1. Germline CDR1 is GTSNPN and CDR2 is SVGIG (reference sequence). After removal of 3 bases from V and 4 bases from J, the junction contained 5 bases not matched to a gene. This CDR3 is built from 15 residues.

The chain recombines TRBV7-2 with TRBJ1-5; 9 bases align to TRBD1. The germline gives CDR1 SGHTA, CDR2 FQGNSA. The J segment lost 2 bases and the V segment lost 2 bases, leaving 1 base of the junction unmatched. CDR3 length equals 15 residues. The CDR3 DNA reads TGTGCCAGCAGCTTAACAGGGGGCGGCAATCAGCCCCAGCATTTT. Its translation: CASSLTGGGNQPQHF.

The V and J genes are TRBV12-5 and TRBJ1-5; tentative D call: TRBD1 (6 bases). This CDR3 has 15 residues. V was cut by 5 bases and J by 7 bases, with 18 bases left in between. Per the germline V gene, CDR1 is LGHNT and CDR2 is FRNRAP. The CDR3 reads CASGTFRGPAQPQHF. The DNA of the CDR3 is TGTGCTAGTGGTACCTTCAGGGGACCGGCCCAGCCCCAGCATTTT. Combining the CDR3 with reference TRBV12-5 and TRBJ1-5 gives the whole variable domain DARVTQTPRHKVTEMGQEVTMRCQPILGHNTVFWYRQTMMQGLELLAYFRNRAPLDDSGMPKDRFSAEMPDATLATLKIQPSEPRDSAVYFCASGTFRGPAQPQHFGDGTRLSIL.

This clone is medium-sized by share. This chain uses TRBV7-7 with TRBJ2-2; D is ambiguous. The CDR3 extends over 14 amino acids. CDR1 SSHAT and CDR2 FNYEAQ come from the germline V gene (reference sequence). V lost 3 bases and J 1 base, leaving 6 bases between the germline ends. CDR3 nucleotide sequence: TGTGCCAGCAGCTTTTCCGGGAACACCGGGGAGCTGTTTTTT. Amino acids: CASSFSGNTGELFF.

On this clone itself: The same CDR3 also results from other DNA sequences found in this sample. The gene calls are TRBV5-1 and TRBJ1-5, with D perhaps matching TRBD1 (5 bases). The germline V gene has CDR1 SGHRS and CDR2 YFSETQ. There are 15 residues in the CDR3. Trimming pared 0 bases from V and 1 base from J, leaving 8 bases between. The CDR3: CASSLDSGSNQPQHF. The CDR3 DNA reads TGCGCCAGCAGCTTGGACTCAGGGAGCAATCAGCCCCAGCATTTT.

V gene TRBV11-3 combines with J gene TRBJ2-2; no reliable D call. The CDR3 totals 14 residues. V was trimmed by 5 bases and J by 4 bases, leaving 11 bases between them. Germline V gives CDR1 SGHNT, CDR2 YENEEA. The CDR3 sequence: CASSARQSTGELFF. In DNA form, the CDR3 reads TGTGCCAGCAGCGCCCGCCAGAGCACCGGGGAGCTGTTTTTT.

As regards this clone: Different DNA sequences within this sample yield the same CDR3. Written as DNA, the CDR3 is TGTGCCAGCTCACCACCATCCGTTCGGGAAACTGAAGCTTTCTTT. Residues: CASSPPSVRETEAFF. The chain combines TRBV18 with TRBJ1-1; D gene ambiguous. This CDR3 region has 15 residues. V was clipped by 0 bases and J by 5 bases, with 13 bases between them. The germline gives CDR1 KGHSH, CDR2 LQKENI.

The genes are TRBV4-3 and TRBJ2-5, with TRBD1 matching 8 bases. The CDR3 length is 16 residues. CDR1 and CDR2 (germline): LGHNA, YSLEER. Germline trimming cut 1 base from V and 2 bases from J; bases unmatched to any gene: 6. The CDR3 is CASSQGDRLFQETQYF. Here the CDR3 DNA reads TGCGCCAGCAGCCAAGGGGACAGGCTTTTTCAAGAGACCCAGTACTTC.

The chain employs TRBV5-1 and TRBJ2-5, with unresolved D. Germline assignment: CDR1 SGHRS and CDR2 YFSETQ. The V end lost 2 bases, the J end lost 5 bases, and 13 bases lay between the germline ends. The CDR3 spans 14 residues. CDR3 in amino acids: CASSLQTLGETQYF. CDR3 nucleotides: TGCGCCAGCAGCTTACAGACCTTAGGGGAGACCCAGTACTTC.

The V and J genes are TRBV5-1 and TRBJ2-5; D unresolved. From germline, CDR1 is SGHRS and CDR2 YFSETQ. The CDR3 consists of 11 residues. Trimming stripped 7 bases from V and 2 bases from J, with 6 bases between. CDR3 sequence (DNA): TGCGCCAGCGGGCAGCAAGAGACCCAGTACTTC. This gives the protein CASGQQETQYF.

The chain couples TRBV7-9 to TRBJ2-3; D is unclear. CDR1 and CDR2 (germline): SEHNR, FQNEAQ (reference sequence). V was shortened by 6 bases and J by 6 bases, with 10 bases between the two germline ends. This CDR3 spans 12 amino acids. The CDR3 sequence is CASRPIDDTQYF. The CDR3 region has the DNA TGTGCCAGCAGACCTATAGATGATACGCAGTATTTT.

The chain uses TRBV7-2 and TRBJ1-1; D gene unclear. This CDR3 spans 13 amino acids. V lost 3 bases and J 3 bases, leaving 8 bases between the germline ends. Germline CDR1 reads SGHTA; CDR2 reads FQGNSA. In DNA form, the CDR3 reads TGTGCCAGCAGCTTTCCGGAGTACACTGAAGCTTTCTTT. It yields the protein CASSFPEYTEAFF. Together with reference TRBV7-2 and TRBJ1-1, the CDR3 gives the full variable domain: GAGVSQSPSNKVTEKGKDVELRCDPISGHTALYWYRQSLGQGLEFLIYFQGNSAPDKSGLPSDRFSAERTGGSVSTLTIQRTQQEDSAVYLCASSFPEYTEAFFGQGTRLTVV.

The chain employs TRBV28 and TRBJ2-7; possibly TRBD1 for D (5 bases). Germline V gives CDR1 MDHEN, CDR2 SYDVKM. CDR3 length equals 13 residues. V was trimmed by 7 bases and J by 3 bases, leaving 13 bases between them. The CDR3: CASKGRDRYEQYF. CDR3 sequence (DNA): TGTGCCAGCAAAGGCAGGGATCGCTACGAGCAGTACTTC.

The V call is TRBV29-1, the J call TRBJ2-5; 10 bases map to TRBD1. The CDR3 spans 13 residues. V gave up 5 bases and J gave up 5 bases; unmatched junction bases: 5. Germline V lookup: CDR1 SQVTM, CDR2 ANQGSEA. The CDR3 nucleotides read TGCAGCGTTAGACAGGGGGCGGGGGAGACCCAGTACTTC. Translating gives CSVRQGAGETQYF.

In its sample, this clone was seen a few times. The chain uses TRBV13 and TRBJ1-1, with 8 nucleotides matching TRBD1. This CDR3 spans 14 amino acids. The germline V gene has CDR1 PRHDT and CDR2 FYEKMQ (reference sequence). J was trimmed by 4 bases and V by 3 bases; bases with no gene match: 4. The CDR3 reads CASSFQGAGTEAFF. DNA for the CDR3: TGTGCCAGCAGCTTCCAGGGGGCAGGCACTGAAGCTTTCTTT.